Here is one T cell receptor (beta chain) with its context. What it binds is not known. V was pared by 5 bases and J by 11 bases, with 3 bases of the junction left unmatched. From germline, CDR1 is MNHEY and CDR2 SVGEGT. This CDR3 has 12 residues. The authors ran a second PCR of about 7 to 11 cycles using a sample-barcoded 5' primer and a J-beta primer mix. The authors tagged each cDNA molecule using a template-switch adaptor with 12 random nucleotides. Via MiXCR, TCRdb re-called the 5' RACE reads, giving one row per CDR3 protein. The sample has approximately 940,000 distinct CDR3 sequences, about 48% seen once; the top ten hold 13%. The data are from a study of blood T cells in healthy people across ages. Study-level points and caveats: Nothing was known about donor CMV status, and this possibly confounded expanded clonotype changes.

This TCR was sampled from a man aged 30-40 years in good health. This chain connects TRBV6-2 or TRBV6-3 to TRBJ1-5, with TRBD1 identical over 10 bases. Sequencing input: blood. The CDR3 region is CASSRTGGAQHF. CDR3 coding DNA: TGTGCCAGCAGTCGGACAGGGGGAGCCCAGCATTTT.